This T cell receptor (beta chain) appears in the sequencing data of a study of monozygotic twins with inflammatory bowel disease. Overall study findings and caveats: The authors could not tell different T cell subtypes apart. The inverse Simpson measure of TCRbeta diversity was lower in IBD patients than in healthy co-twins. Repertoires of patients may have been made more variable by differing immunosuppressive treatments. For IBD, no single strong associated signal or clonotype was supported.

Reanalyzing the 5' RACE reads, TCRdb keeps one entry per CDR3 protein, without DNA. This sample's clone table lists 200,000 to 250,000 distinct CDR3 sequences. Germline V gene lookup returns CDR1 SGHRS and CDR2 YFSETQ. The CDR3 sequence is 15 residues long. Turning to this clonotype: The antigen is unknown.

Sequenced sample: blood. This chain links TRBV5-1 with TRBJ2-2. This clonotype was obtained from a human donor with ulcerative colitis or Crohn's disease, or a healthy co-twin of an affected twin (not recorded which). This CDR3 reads CASSLAAGSTGELFF.